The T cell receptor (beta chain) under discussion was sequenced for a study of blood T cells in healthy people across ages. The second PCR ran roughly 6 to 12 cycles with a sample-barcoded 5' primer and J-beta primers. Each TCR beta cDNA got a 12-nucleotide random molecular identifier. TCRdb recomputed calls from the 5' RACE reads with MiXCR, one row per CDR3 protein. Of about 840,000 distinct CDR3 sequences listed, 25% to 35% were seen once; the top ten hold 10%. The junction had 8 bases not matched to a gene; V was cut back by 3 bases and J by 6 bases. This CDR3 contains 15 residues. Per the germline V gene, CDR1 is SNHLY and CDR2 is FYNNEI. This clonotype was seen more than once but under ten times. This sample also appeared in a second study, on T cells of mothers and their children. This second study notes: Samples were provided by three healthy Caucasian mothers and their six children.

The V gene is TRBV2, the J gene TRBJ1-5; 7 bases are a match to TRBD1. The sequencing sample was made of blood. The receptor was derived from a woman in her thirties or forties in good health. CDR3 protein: CASSEETGLVQPQHF. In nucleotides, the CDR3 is TGTGCCAGCAGTGAGGAGACAGGGTTAGTTCAGCCCCAGCATTTT.